The next 27 T cell receptor beta chains were all read from a single sample in a study of T cell repertoires in cytomegalovirus infection. No antigen has been assigned to these receptors. MiXCR, applied by TCRdb to the reads, yields one record per CDR3 protein. There are about 60,000 distinct CDR3 sequences in the sample; approximately 36% occur only once, and roughly 70% lies in the top ten. The sequenced sample consisted of PBMCs, sequenced either directly or after in vitro stimulation (not recorded which). The receptors shown here come from a human donor in good health (CMV status not recorded). Some clones in this sample may be carry-over from other donors' samples.

This rearrangement joins TRBV29-1 to TRBJ1-1; 9 bases match TRBD1. The V and J ends lost 0 bases and 5 bases, in that order; junction bases with no gene match: 10. CDR1 is SQVTM, CDR2 ANQGSEA, per germline. The CDR3 extends over 16 amino acids. The CDR3 here is CSVEDWDREGGTEAFF. In nucleotides, the CDR3 is TGCAGCGTTGAAGATTGGGACAGGGAGGGGGGTACTGAAGCTTTCTTT.

This rearrangement joins TRBV27 to TRBJ1-4; TRBD1 agrees at 7 bases. The CDR3 sequence is 14 residues long. The V and J ends lost 6 bases and 6 bases, in that order; junction bases with no gene match: 7. Germline V lookup: CDR1 MNHEY, CDR2 SMNVEV (reference sequence). The CDR3 protein is CASRGDSRYEKLFF. The CDR3 DNA is TGTGCCAGCAGAGGGGACAGCCGATATGAAAAACTGTTTTTT.

This sequence joins TRBV5-6 and TRBJ2-3; D gene ambiguous. CDR1 is SGHDT and CDR2 is YYEEEE in the germline V gene. CDR3 size: 14 residues. Between the trimmed V and J ends, which lost 1 base and 4 bases, there was a span of 10 bases. CDR3 protein: CASSLPGSADTQYF. In nucleotides, the CDR3 is TGTGCCAGCAGCTTGCCGGGTTCAGCAGATACGCAGTATTTT.

In its sample, this clonotype was seen a few times. The V and J genes are TRBV7-8 and TRBJ1-2; D perhaps matches TRBD1 (5 bases). Trimming pared 1 base from V and 8 bases from J, leaving 17 bases between. The length of the CDR3 is 15 residues. Per germline, CDR1 SGHVS and CDR2 FQNEAQ. CDR3 amino acids: CASSLEVWGDYGYTF. Written as DNA, the CDR3 is TGTGCCAGCAGCTTAGAGGTTTGGGGGGATTACGGCTACACCTTC.

This clonotype came up a few times. CDR3 sequence (DNA): TGTGCCAGCAGCTTAGATTGGGGGGCCGAAGAGACCCAGTACTTC. Translated: CASSLDWGAEETQYF. The genes are TRBV7-2 and TRBJ2-5, with D perhaps given as TRBD1 or TRBD2 (6 bases each). CDR3 length: 15 residues. With 1 base removed from V and 3 bases from J, the gap between germline ends came to 12 bases. Per the germline V gene, CDR1 is SGHTA and CDR2 is FQGNSA.

This chain uses TRBV19 with TRBJ1-5; a weak D match, TRBD1 (6 bases). CDR3 length equals 14 residues. Germline V gene data show CDR1 as LNHDA and CDR2 as SQIVND (reference sequence). V shed 6 bases and J shed 8 bases, with 17 bases lying between them. CDR3 sequence (DNA): TGTGCCAGTAGACCTCAGGGGAGTATGGAGCCCCAGCATTTT. This translates into CASRPQGSMEPQHF.

The chain has TRBV12-3 or TRBV12-4 and TRBJ2-6; 13 nucleotides align to TRBD2. This CDR3 contains 20 residues. The ends lost 2 bases at V and 1 base at J; junction bases unmatched: 8. CDR3 DNA sequence: TGTGCCAGCAGTTTAAACAGGCGGGGACTAGCGGGATCTGGGGCCAACGTCCTGACTTTC. Protein product: CASSLNRRGLAGSGANVLTF.

V and J are TRBV7-4 and TRBJ1-6, with TRBD1 identical over 7 bases. Germline values: CDR1 SGHVT, CDR2 SQSDAQ. The CDR3 totals 12 residues. The V and J ends lost 10 bases and 10 bases, in that order; junction bases with no gene match: 7. CDR3 nucleotides: TGTGCCACCGACAGGGTAAAATCACCCCTCCACTTT. Translating gives CATDRVKSPLHF.

The sample holds a few counts of this clonotype. V and J are TRBV6-6 and TRBJ2-1; 8 nucleotides align to TRBD2. The ends lost 2 bases at V and 8 bases at J; junction bases unmatched: 11. Germline V gene sequence: CDR1 MNHNY, CDR2 SVGAGI (reference sequence). This CDR3 comprises 16 residues. The CDR3 sequence: CASSYPGTRGNHEQFF. The CDR3 DNA reads as TGTGCCAGCAGTTACCCCGGGACTAGGGGTAACCATGAGCAGTTCTTC.

The chain joins TRBV6-2 or TRBV6-3 to TRBJ2-1; D uncertain. Trimming removed 9 bases from V and 4 bases from J, with 7 bases in between. Germline V gene sequence: CDR1 MNHEY, CDR2 SVGEGT. The CDR3 loop spans 11 amino acids. CDR3 nucleotide sequence: TGTGCCAGTACAGCGTACAATGAGCAGTTCTTC. Its translation is CASTAYNEQFF.

The V gene is TRBV11-3, the J gene TRBJ2-3; 9 bases fit TRBD2. Trimming took 5 bases from V and 3 from J; bases not matched to a gene: 9. Germline V gene data show CDR1 as SGHNT and CDR2 as YENEEA. The CDR3 sequence is 16 residues long. As DNA, the CDR3 is TGTGCCAGCAGCAGCGGGGGGTCAGATAAAACAGATACGCAGTATTTT. Amino acids: CASSSGGSDKTDTQYF.

The J gene is TRBJ2-3, the V gene TRBV6-5, with TRBD1 identical over 7 bases. Germline trimming cut 6 bases from V and 0 bases from J; bases unmatched to any gene: 3. Per the germline V gene, CDR1 is MNHEY and CDR2 is SVGAGI. CDR3 length: 14 residues. The CDR3 DNA reads as TGTGCCAGCAGCTACAGGGGAAGCACAGATACGCAGTATTTT. Its protein product is CASSYRGSTDTQYF.

The V and J genes are TRBV19 and TRBJ2-7; 8 bases agree with TRBD2. The CDR3 is 17 amino acids. With V trimmed by 6 bases and J by 2 bases, 15 bases remained unmatched. The germline gives CDR1 LNHDA, CDR2 SQIVND (reference sequence). The CDR3 protein is CASRSGGAPEGAYEQYF. For the CDR3, the DNA is TGTGCCAGTAGAAGCGGGGGAGCCCCCGAAGGCGCCTACGAGCAGTACTTC.

This clonotype occurred many times. The chain joins TRBV7-6 to TRBJ2-7; TRBD1 aligns across 8 bases. The CDR3 totals 16 residues. Germline V gene sequence: CDR1 SGHVS, CDR2 FNYEAQ. Trimming took 5 bases from V and 4 from J; bases not matched to a gene: 13. CDR3 bases: TGTGCCAGCAGCCATGGGGTGACAGGGGCCACTTACGAGCAGTACTTC. This sequence encodes CASSHGVTGATYEQYF.

The V gene is TRBV6-1, the J gene TRBJ2-7, with 8 nucleotides matching TRBD1. Trimming cost V 2 bases and J 2 bases; bases outside gene matches: 5. CDR1 and CDR2 from the germline V gene are MNHNS and SASEGT. This CDR3 spans 15 amino acids. The chain's CDR3 is CASSENPGQAYEQYF. The CDR3 DNA sequence: TGTGCCAGCAGTGAAAACCCGGGACAGGCCTACGAGCAGTACTTC.

Only a few counts were recorded for this clonotype. The gene calls are TRBV7-2 and TRBJ2-7, with 9 bases aligning to TRBD2. The CDR3 consists of 14 residues. V lost 3 bases, J lost 9 bases, and 9 bases stayed unmatched. Germline lookup yields CDR1 SGHTA and CDR2 FQGNSA. This CDR3 is CASSLREGQLVQYF. In nucleotides, the CDR3 is TGTGCCAGCAGCTTGCGGGAGGGCCAACTCGTGCAGTACTTC.

The rearrangement links TRBV20-1 to TRBJ2-7, with TRBD2 matching 12 bases. Trimming removed 1 base from V and 3 bases from J; junction bases left unmatched: 4. The CDR3 has 15 amino acids. Germline V lookup: CDR1 DFQATT, CDR2 SNEGSKA (reference sequence). In DNA form, the CDR3 reads TGCAGTGCTAGAGCCACTAGCGGGGGGTACTACGAGCAGTACTTC. It codes for CSARATSGGYYEQYF.

J is TRBJ1-1 and V is TRBV6-5; D may be TRBD1 (5 bases). V was trimmed by 11 bases and J by 4 bases, leaving 14 bases between them. Germline V gene lookup returns CDR1 MNHEY and CDR2 SVGAGI. This CDR3 spans 12 amino acids. The chain's CDR3 is CARLDRSTEAFF. The CDR3 region has the DNA TGTGCCCGCCTAGACAGAAGCACTGAAGCTTTCTTT.

The chain uses TRBV20-1 and TRBJ1-5; D unclear. The CDR3 consists of 16 residues. The germline gives CDR1 DFQATT, CDR2 SNEGSKA (reference sequence). The V end lost 6 bases, the J end lost 6 bases, and 24 bases lay between the germline ends. The CDR3 DNA follows: TGCAGTGCCACACCTCGGCAAAGGGTTCCCCGTCAGCCCCAGCATTTT. Translation: CSATPRQRVPRQPQHF.

The table lists this clonotype with many counts. This chain uses TRBV7-8 with TRBJ2-7; D unclear. V dropped 0 bases and J dropped 2 bases, with 8 bases sitting between them. The CDR3 loop spans 14 amino acids. Germline assignment: CDR1 SGHVS and CDR2 FQNEAQ. This CDR3 reads CASSLAHGTYEQYF. In DNA, the CDR3 is TGTGCCAGCAGCTTAGCGCATGGAACCTACGAGCAGTACTTC.

A few counts support this clonotype. V gene TRBV11-2 combines with J gene TRBJ1-1; possibly TRBD1 for D (6 bases). This CDR3 comprises 12 residues. Trimming left V 6 bases short and J 5 bases short, with 10 bases between. Germline-derived CDR1 and CDR2 are SGHAT and FQNNGV. Here the CDR3 DNA reads TGTGCCAGCAGGACAGGTTGGACTGAAGCTTTCTTT. It specifies CASRTGWTEAFF. Filled out from reference TRBV11-2 and TRBJ1-1, the complete variable domain reads EAGVAQSPRYKIIEKRQSVAFWCNPISGHATLYWYQQILGQGPKLLIQFQNNGVVDDSQLPKDRFSAERLKGVDSTLKIQPAKLEDSAVYLCASRTGWTEAFFGQGTRLTVV.

Written as DNA, the CDR3 is TGTGCTAGTGGTTTGTATAACGATGTGACCCAGTACTTC. Its translation: CASGLYNDVTQYF. The chain combines TRBV12-5 with TRBJ2-5, with D uncertain. This CDR3 has 13 residues. V was shortened by 2 bases and J by 7 bases, with 11 bases between the two germline ends. Germline assignment: CDR1 LGHNT and CDR2 FRNRAP.

This clonotype was seen a single time. The chain combines TRBV18 with TRBJ1-1; D uncertain. With 2 bases removed from V and 3 bases from J, the gap between germline ends came to 10 bases. Per the germline V gene, CDR1 is KGHSH and CDR2 is LQKENI. This CDR3 has 14 amino acids. In nucleotides, the CDR3 is TGTGCCAGCTCACCATTGGGTTACGACACTGAAGCTTTCTTT. The encoded protein is CASSPLGYDTEAFF. Complete variable domain (other parts from reference TRBV18 and TRBJ1-1): NAGVMQNPRHLVRRRGQEARLRCSPMKGHSHVYWYRQLPEEGLKFMVYLQKENIIDESGMPKERFSAEFPKEGPSILRIQQVVRGDSAAYFCASSPLGYDTEAFFGQGTRLTVV.

The V and J genes are TRBV5-1 and TRBJ2-1; 8 bases align to TRBD2. The CDR3 length is 15 residues. V was clipped by 5 bases and J by 2 bases; unmatched bases: 6. CDR1 is SGHRS, CDR2 YFSETQ, per germline. The CDR3 coding sequence is TGCGCCAGCAGTTCCGGGACTAGAGCCTACAATGAGCAGTTCTTC. Its translation: CASSSGTRAYNEQFF.

This clonotype was seen ten or more times. The gene calls are TRBV19 and TRBJ2-3; D is ambiguous. Trimming shortened V by 3 bases and J by 4 bases, and 14 bases separated the two germline ends. The CDR3 is 15 residues long. Germline CDR1 LNHDA, CDR2 SQIVND (reference sequence). The CDR3 DNA reads TGTGCCAGTAGTATTGATCTGGTTGGGGCAGATACGCAGTATTTT. Protein: CASSIDLVGADTQYF.

This clonotype turned up a few times. The chain combines TRBV5-6 with TRBJ1-3; no clear D gene. This CDR3 has 16 residues. The ends were cut back, 3 bases at V and 0 bases at J, with 13 bases in the middle. From germline, CDR1 is SGHDT and CDR2 YYEEEE. In DNA form, the CDR3 reads TGTGCCAGCAGCTCCTGGACTTCCAACTCTGGAAACACCATATATTTT. It is translated as CASSSWTSNSGNTIYF.

The chain employs TRBV12-3 or TRBV12-4 and TRBJ2-7, with no clear D. V lost 3 bases and J 2 bases, leaving 11 bases between the germline ends. The CDR3 contains 14 residues. The CDR3 sequence is CASSFNGIPYEQYF. As DNA, the CDR3 is TGTGCCAGCAGTTTTAACGGTATACCCTACGAGCAGTACTTC.